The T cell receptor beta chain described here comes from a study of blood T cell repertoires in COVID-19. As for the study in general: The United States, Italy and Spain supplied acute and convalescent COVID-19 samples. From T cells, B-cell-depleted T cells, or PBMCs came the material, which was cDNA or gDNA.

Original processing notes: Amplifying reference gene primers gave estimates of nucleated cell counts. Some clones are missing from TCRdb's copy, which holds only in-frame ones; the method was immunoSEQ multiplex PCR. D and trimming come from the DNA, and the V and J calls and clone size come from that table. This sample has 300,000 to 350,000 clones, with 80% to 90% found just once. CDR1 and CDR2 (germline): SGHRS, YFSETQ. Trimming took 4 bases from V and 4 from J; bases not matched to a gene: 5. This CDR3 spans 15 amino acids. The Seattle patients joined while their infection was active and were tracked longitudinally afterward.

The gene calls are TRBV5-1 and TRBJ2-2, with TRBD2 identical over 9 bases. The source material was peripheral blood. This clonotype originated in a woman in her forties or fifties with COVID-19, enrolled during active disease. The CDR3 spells CASSALAGPTGELFF. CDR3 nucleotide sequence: TGCGCCAGCAGCGCGCTAGCGGGGCCCACCGGGGAGCTGTTTTTT.